The next 28 T cell receptor beta chains were all read from a single sample in a study of cytomegalovirus exposure and HLA in healthy donors (dated by TCRdb to about 2017). Receptor amplification or capture employed the immunoSEQ multiplex PCR assay. A mixture of 60 forward primers for TCR Vbeta segments and 13 reverse primers for TCR Jbeta segments was used in the multiplex PCR. The table was pulled from immuneACCESS by TCRdb, which kept in-frame rearrangements only. Such tables lose some clones; where checked, under half of the loss comes from unresolved V genes, and the rest has no known cause. This sample's listing comprises tens of thousands of clones. The ten biggest clones cover 3.5% to 4% of the sample. The sample comprised PBMCs. The origin of the receptors is a male donor in good health and CMV-seronegative.

The chain uses TRBV4-3 and TRBJ2-7; possible D gene TRBD1, 6 bases. Germline CDR1 reads LGHNA; CDR2 reads YSLEER. The CDR3 length is 15 residues. V was trimmed by 1 base and J by 1 base, leaving 11 bases between them. The CDR3 nucleotides are TGCGCCAGCAGCCAAGTGGGACACGGATCCTACGAGCAGTACTTC. Encoded protein: CASSQVGHGSYEQYF.

The V gene is TRBV15, the J gene TRBJ1-2; 8 nucleotides line up with TRBD1. The CDR3 runs to 16 residues. Trimming cost V 4 bases and J 4 bases; bases outside gene matches: 11. From germline, CDR1 is LNHNV and CDR2 YYDKDF (reference sequence). The CDR3 sequence: CATSTLATGAAYGYTF. The CDR3 DNA is TGTGCCACCAGCACACTAGCGACAGGGGCAGCCTATGGCTACACCTTC.

This chain connects TRBV7-2 to TRBJ1-2; weak D call: TRBD1 (5 bases). The germline V and J ends were trimmed by 1 base and 4 bases, with 7 bases remaining between them. In germline, CDR1 is SGHTA, CDR2 FQGNSA. The CDR3 totals 13 residues. CDR3 protein: CASSLGGVYGYTF. In DNA form, the CDR3 reads TGTGCCAGCAGCTTAGGGGGGGTCTATGGCTACACCTTC.

V and J are TRBV6-5 and TRBJ2-7; D possibly corresponds to TRBD1 (6 bases). Trimming took 8 bases from V and 4 from J, leaving 9 bases between them. CDR1 and CDR2 from the germline V gene are MNHEY and SVGAGI. The CDR3 length is 11 residues. The CDR3 DNA reads as TGTGCCAGCTATACAGGGTACGAGCAGTACTTC. Amino acid sequence: CASYTGYEQYF.

The chain couples TRBV14 to TRBJ2-5, with TRBD2 identical over 8 bases. This CDR3 spans 14 amino acids. Germline assignment: CDR1 SGHDN and CDR2 FVKESK. The V gene end was trimmed by 1 base and the J gene end by 5 bases; junction bases not matched to a gene: 3. The CDR3 loop is CASSQAGGDETQYF. The CDR3 coding sequence is TGTGCCAGCAGCCAAGCGGGAGGGGATGAGACCCAGTACTTC. Supplemented by reference TRBV14 and TRBJ2-5, the full variable domain reads EAGVTQFPSHSVIEKGQTVTLRCDPISGHDNLYWYRRVMGKEIKFLLHFVKESKQDESGMPNNRFLAERTGGTYSTLKVQPAELEDSGVYFCASSQAGGDETQYFGPGTRLLVL.

V usage is TRBV7-9 and J usage is TRBJ2-5; no clear D. Germline V lookup: CDR1 SEHNR, CDR2 FQNEAQ (reference sequence). The V end was cut by 5 bases, the J end by 2 bases, with 12 bases between. The CDR3 is made up of 14 amino acids. This CDR3 is CASSPGWAQETQYF. CDR3 bases: TGTGCCAGCAGCCCTGGCTGGGCGCAAGAGACCCAGTACTTC.

The genes are TRBV19 and TRBJ2-2, with D hard to call. The germline V gene encodes CDR1 LNHDA and CDR2 SQIVND (reference sequence). CDR3 length equals 12 residues. The V gene lost 6 bases and the J gene lost 4 bases, with 6 bases spanning the gap. The CDR3 DNA reads as TGTGCCAGTAGCTTATTCACCGGGGAGCTGTTTTTT. Its translation: CASSLFTGELFF.

V usage is TRBV7-2 and J usage is TRBJ2-7, with TRBD1 matching over 10 bases. The CDR3 consists of 16 residues. Germline V gene data show CDR1 as SGHTA and CDR2 as FQGNSA. V shed 3 bases and J 3 bases; nucleotides not matched to a gene: 8. This CDR3 is CASSFTFGTGDYEQYF. The CDR3 DNA sequence: TGTGCCAGCAGCTTTACCTTCGGGACAGGGGACTACGAGCAGTACTTC.

Comment on this clone: One junction end does not reproduce the germline sequence, and a read error may be involved. The V call is TRBV2, the J call TRBJ2-1; TRBD2 might be the D (6 bases). The CDR3 loop spans 15 amino acids. Germline CDR1 is SNHLY and CDR2 is FYNNEI. In nucleotides, the CDR3 is TGTGCCAGTAAGAGCGGGTCTTTCTCCGACAATGAGCAGTTCTTC. Residues: CASKSGSFSDNEQFF.

The CDR3 nucleotides are TGTGCCAGCAGACCCGGGACAGGGAATAATTCACCCCTCCACTTT. Its protein is CASRPGTGNNSPLHF. The V call is TRBV6-5, the J call TRBJ1-6; the match to TRBD1 covers 9 bases. The germline CDR1 and CDR2 sequences are MNHEY and SVGAGI. Unmatched junction bases numbered 5, after V lost 6 bases and J lost 5 bases. This CDR3 comprises 15 residues.

This chain connects TRBV6-5 to TRBJ2-3, with D perhaps TRBD1 (5 bases). The germline V and J ends were trimmed by 4 bases and 5 bases, with 7 bases remaining between them. This CDR3 region has 12 residues. The germline V gene has CDR1 MNHEY and CDR2 SVGAGI. CDR3 protein: CASSFRGDTQYF. DNA of the CDR3: TGTGCCAGCAGTTTTAGGGGAGATACGCAGTATTTT.

This sequence joins TRBV5-6 and TRBJ1-6, with 7 bases lining up with TRBD1. V gave up 1 base and J gave up 3 bases; unmatched junction bases: 1. Germline CDR1 reads SGHDT; CDR2 reads YYEEEE. The CDR3 is 15 amino acids. The CDR3 is CASSLRDSYNSPLHF. In DNA form, the CDR3 reads TGTGCCAGCAGCTTGAGGGACAGCTATAATTCACCCCTCCACTTT.

The chain employs TRBV4-3 and TRBJ1-4; no clear D. CDR3 length: 15 residues. Trimming removed 4 bases from V and 7 bases from J, with 16 bases in between. CDR1 and CDR2 from the germline V gene are LGHNA and YSLEER. CDR3 loop: CASSPTYGNGEKLFF. The DNA of the CDR3 is TGCGCCAGCAGCCCGACATACGGTAACGGTGAAAAACTGTTTTTT.

The chain carries TRBV6-1 and TRBJ2-1, with a tentative D call TRBD1 (7 bases). This CDR3 has 17 residues. V lost 3 bases, J lost 3 bases, and 18 bases lay in between. The V gene's germline CDR1 is MNHNS and CDR2 SASEGT. CDR3 nucleotides: TGTGCCAGCAGTGAGGCCCCAGGGGGACTCGTCTACAATGAGCAGTTCTTC. It specifies CASSEAPGGLVYNEQFF.

A remark on this clone: Other DNA sequences in the sample encode the same CDR3. This rearrangement joins TRBV11-3 to TRBJ2-1, with a possible D match to TRBD1 (5 bases). CDR1 is SGHNT, CDR2 YENEEA, per germline. V was clipped by 6 bases and J by 5 bases, with 20 bases between them. The CDR3 runs to 16 residues. Here the CDR3 reads CASSLRGRVPDNEQFF. CDR3 nucleotide sequence: TGTGCCAGCAGTTTAAGGGGCCGGGTCCCCGACAATGAGCAGTTCTTC.

V and J are TRBV7-9 and TRBJ1-1; possible D gene TRBD1, 5 bases. CDR1 is SEHNR and CDR2 is FQNEAQ in the germline V gene (reference sequence). Trimming pared 6 bases from V and 7 bases from J, leaving 18 bases between. The CDR3 totals 14 residues. CDR3 in DNA: TGTGCCAGCAGATTCCCTGGCGGGGCGGGTGAAGCTTTCTTT. It yields the protein CASRFPGGAGEAFF.

The V call is TRBV27, the J call TRBJ2-7, with 7 nucleotides matching TRBD1. CDR3 size: 16 residues. Germline CDR1 reads MNHEY; CDR2 reads SMNVEV (reference sequence). The junction had 15 bases not matched to a gene; V was cut back by 5 bases and J by 5 bases. The CDR3: CASSRGWERGLNEQYF. For the CDR3, the DNA is TGTGCCAGCAGTCGCGGTTGGGAAAGGGGGCTCAACGAGCAGTACTTC.

The chain employs TRBV18 and TRBJ2-3; perhaps TRBD2 as D (7 bases). The V gene lost 4 bases and the J gene lost 5 bases, with 16 bases spanning the gap. CDR3 length: 15 residues. The V gene's germline CDR1 is KGHSH and CDR2 LQKENI. The CDR3 sequence is CASSLEGGAGDTQYF. The DNA for the CDR3 is TGTGCCAGCTCACTCGAGGGGGGGGCCGGAGATACGCAGTATTTT.

V is TRBV19 and J is TRBJ2-3; TRBD1 is a possible D gene (5 bases). The CDR3 length is 15 residues. The V end lost 1 base, the J end lost 3 bases, and 11 bases lay between the germline ends. In germline, CDR1 is LNHDA, CDR2 SQIVND (reference sequence). The CDR3 coding sequence is TGTGCCAGTAGTATAGCTTTGGGGCGTACAGATACGCAGTATTTT. Its translation: CASSIALGRTDTQYF. Together with reference TRBV19 and TRBJ2-3, the CDR3 gives the full variable domain: DGGITQSPKYLFRKEGQNVTLSCEQNLNHDAMYWYRQDPGQGLRLIYYSQIVNDFQKGDIAEGYSVSREKKESFPLTVTSAQKNPTAFYLCASSIALGRTDTQYFGPGTRLTVL.

This chain uses TRBV28 with TRBJ2-6; possibly TRBD2 for D (6 bases). Trimming shortened V by 6 bases and J by 0 bases, and 21 bases separated the two germline ends. CDR1 and CDR2 (germline): MDHEN, SYDVKM. This CDR3 region has 19 residues. CDR3 sequence reads: CASSPGTFILYSGANVLTF. As DNA, the CDR3 is TGTGCCAGCAGCCCAGGGACTTTTATACTTTACTCTGGGGCCAACGTCCTGACTTTC.

The chain combines TRBV6-5 with TRBJ1-1; 9 positions agree with TRBD1. Germline-derived CDR1 and CDR2 are MNHEY and SVGAGI. The CDR3 is 14 residues long. Trimming cost V 6 bases and J 1 base; bases outside gene matches: 3. The CDR3 loop is CASSTGGGNTEAFF. CDR3 coding DNA: TGTGCCAGCAGCACAGGGGGCGGGAACACTGAAGCTTTCTTT.

J is TRBJ1-5 and V is TRBV27, with 8 bases lining up with TRBD1. The germline V gene has CDR1 MNHEY and CDR2 SMNVEV (reference sequence). The V and J ends lost 5 bases and 4 bases, in that order; junction bases with no gene match: 4. The CDR3 runs to 14 residues. The CDR3 DNA is TGTGCCAGCAGTATCCGGACAGGGAATCAGCCCCAGCATTTT. Translated, it gives CASSIRTGNQPQHF.

The V and J genes are TRBV6-1 and TRBJ2-7; the D gene is possibly TRBD2 (6 bases). CDR3 length: 13 residues. The germline V gene has CDR1 MNHNS and CDR2 SASEGT. V lost 4 bases to trimming and J lost 6 bases, with 13 bases between them. The CDR3 region has the DNA TGTGCCAGCAGTGTCGGAGGGTTTCGCGAGCAGTACTTC. Protein: CASSVGGFREQYF.

Concerning this clone itself: The junction does not match germline at one end; this may be a read error. CDR3: CASSDRQGVQETQYF. The CDR3 nucleotides are TGTGCTAGCAGCGATAGACAGGGCGTACAAGAGACCCAGTACTTC. This rearrangement joins TRBV7-7 to TRBJ2-5; 7 bases are shared with TRBD1. CDR1 is SSHAT and CDR2 is FNYEAQ in the germline V gene (reference sequence). This CDR3 is built from 15 residues. Supplemented by reference TRBV7-7 and TRBJ2-5, the full variable domain reads GAGVSQSPRYKVTKRGQDVTLRCDPISSHATLYWYQQALGQGPEFLTYFNYEAQPDKSGLPSDRFSAERPEGSISTLTIQRTEQRDSAMYRCASSDRQGVQETQYFGPGTRLLVL.

V usage is TRBV6-4 and J usage is TRBJ2-2; perhaps TRBD2 as D (5 bases). Germline values: CDR1 MRHNA, CDR2 SNTAGT. Trimming shortened V by 2 bases and J by 6 bases, and 10 bases separated the two germline ends. The CDR3 runs 14 residues. The CDR3 loop is CASSDDLAAGELFF. For the CDR3, the DNA is TGTGCCAGCAGTGACGATCTAGCTGCCGGGGAGCTGTTTTTT.

This sequence joins TRBV15 and TRBJ2-5; maybe TRBD2 (6 bases). The germline V gene encodes CDR1 LNHNV and CDR2 YYDKDF (reference sequence). The CDR3 sequence is 15 residues long. V was clipped by 0 bases and J by 5 bases, with 13 bases between them. CDR3 loop: CATSREVTGAETQYF. In nucleotides, the CDR3 is TGTGCCACCAGCAGAGAAGTGACGGGAGCCGAGACCCAGTACTTC.

The chain joins TRBV7-9 to TRBJ1-2, with 7 bases that match TRBD1. The CDR3 has 15 amino acids. Trimming took 1 base from V and 8 from J; bases not matched to a gene: 10. CDR1 is SEHNR and CDR2 is FQNEAQ in the germline V gene (reference sequence). The CDR3 sequence is CASSLVNRGVRGYTF. In nucleotides, the CDR3 is TGTGCCAGCAGCTTAGTGAACAGGGGAGTCCGGGGCTACACCTTC.

V and J are TRBV19 and TRBJ2-7, with a weak D call TRBD2 (6 bases). Germline CDR1 is LNHDA and CDR2 is SQIVND (reference sequence). This CDR3 is 17 amino acids long. Deletions cut 3 bases from V and 0 bases from J, with 18 bases between. This chain's CDR3 is CASSISSGPGSSYEQYF. The DNA for the CDR3 is TGTGCCAGTAGTATTAGTAGCGGCCCCGGAAGCTCCTACGAGCAGTACTTC.